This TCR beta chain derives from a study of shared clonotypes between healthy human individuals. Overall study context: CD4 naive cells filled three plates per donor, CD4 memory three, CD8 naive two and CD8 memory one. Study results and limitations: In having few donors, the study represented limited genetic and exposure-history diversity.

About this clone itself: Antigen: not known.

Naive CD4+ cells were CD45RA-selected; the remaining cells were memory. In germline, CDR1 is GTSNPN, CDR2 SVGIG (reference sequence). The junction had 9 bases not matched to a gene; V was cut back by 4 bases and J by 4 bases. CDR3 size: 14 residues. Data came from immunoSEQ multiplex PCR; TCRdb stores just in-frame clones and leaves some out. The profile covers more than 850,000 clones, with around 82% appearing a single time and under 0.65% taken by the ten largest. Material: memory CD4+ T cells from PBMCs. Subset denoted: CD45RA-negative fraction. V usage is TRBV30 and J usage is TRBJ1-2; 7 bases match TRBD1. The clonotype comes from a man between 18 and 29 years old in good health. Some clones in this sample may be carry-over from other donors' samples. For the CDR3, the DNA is TGTGCCTGGATCAACAGGGGAAGAAGCTATGGCTACACCTTC. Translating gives CAWINRGRSYGYTF.